These 19 T cell receptor beta chains were all obtained from the same sample, sequenced in a study of blood T cell repertoires in COVID-19 (dated by TCRdb to 2020 to 2022). Preparation of the library involved the immunoSEQ multiplex PCR assay. What TCRdb holds here is the immuneACCESS table cut down to in-frame rearrangements. Part of the clones is not present; checked against another copy, under half of the missing clones reflect an unresolved V gene, and the others are unexplained. The sample table records approximately 250,000 clones; around 83% of these occur just once. Approximately 1.3% of the sample is in the top ten clones. What was sequenced was peripheral blood. Receptors were obtained from a woman in her thirties or forties who had recovered from COVID-19.

This clone was detected only once. The CDR3 reads CASSLGGTAVKLFF. CDR3 coding DNA: TGTGCCAGCAGCTTAGGCGGGACGGCCGTGAAGCTGTTTTTT. The V gene is TRBV7-9, the J gene TRBJ2-2; D is perhaps TRBD2 (6 bases). CDR1 SEHNR and CDR2 FQNEAQ come from the germline V gene (reference sequence). This CDR3 contains 14 residues. V was shortened by 1 base and J by 12 bases, with 15 bases between the two germline ends.

The chain couples TRBV9 to TRBJ1-6, with 7 bases matching TRBD1. CDR3 length: 14 residues. The trim removed 3 bases at V and 7 bases at J, leaving 4 bases unmatched. Germline values: CDR1 SGDLS, CDR2 YYNGEE. CDR3 region: CASSDDRANSPLHF. The DNA of the CDR3 is TGTGCCAGCAGCGATGACAGGGCCAATTCACCCCTCCACTTT.

This clone was recorded once. The chain has TRBV29-1 and TRBJ1-1; possibly TRBD1 for D (5 bases). The CDR3 contains 13 residues. Germline V gene sequence: CDR1 SQVTM, CDR2 ANQGSEA. Trimming shortened V by 4 bases and J by 3 bases, and 12 bases separated the two germline ends. CDR3 DNA sequence: TGCAGCGTTGGGATGGGGACTTACACTGAAGCTTTCTTT. The encoded protein is CSVGMGTYTEAFF.

CDR3 sequence: CASSRRPSEGEKLFF. The CDR3 DNA reads TGTGCCAGCAGCCGCAGGCCTTCTGAAGGTGAAAAACTGTTTTTT. The chain uses TRBV7-2 and TRBJ1-4, with unresolved D. The CDR3 consists of 15 residues. Looked up from germline, CDR1 is SGHTA and CDR2 is FQGNSA. Trimming stripped 5 bases from V and 7 bases from J, with 17 bases between.

The J gene is TRBJ1-5, the V gene TRBV5-5; unclear D gene. Germline assignment: CDR1 SGHKS and CDR2 YYEKEE (reference sequence). Trimming removed 2 bases from V and 0 bases from J, with 3 bases in between. The CDR3 loop spans 13 amino acids. CDR3 sequence (DNA): TGTGCCAGCAGCTTAGCTAGCAATCAGCCCCAGCATTTT. Translation: CASSLASNQPQHF.

This rearrangement joins TRBV6-1 to TRBJ2-1, with 8 bases identical to TRBD2. There are 17 residues in the CDR3. V was pared by 2 bases and J by 5 bases, with 11 bases of the junction left unmatched. Germline V gene data show CDR1 as MNHNS and CDR2 as SASEGT. Here the CDR3 reads CASSERRASGFHNEQFF. DNA for the CDR3: TGTGCCAGCAGTGAAAGGCGGGCTAGCGGGTTCCACAATGAGCAGTTCTTC.

The rearrangement links TRBV18 to TRBJ2-5, with 8 bases matching TRBD2. This CDR3 comprises 13 residues. The germline V gene encodes CDR1 KGHSH and CDR2 LQKENI. V dropped 6 bases and J dropped 2; count of bases not matched to a gene: 2. The CDR3 DNA reads TGTGCCAGCTCCTCGGGGGGGCAAGAGACCCAGTACTTC. This codes for CASSSGGQETQYF. Full variable domain (rest looked up from reference TRBV18 and TRBJ2-5): NAGVMQNPRHLVRRRGQEARLRCSPMKGHSHVYWYRQLPEEGLKFMVYLQKENIIDESGMPKERFSAEFPKEGPSILRIQQVVRGDSAAYFCASSSGGQETQYFGPGTRLLVL.

Only one count was recorded for this clone. This chain uses TRBV6-5 with TRBJ1-2, with D tentatively TRBD1 (6 bases). V was trimmed by 10 bases and J by 0 bases, leaving 15 bases between them. Per germline, CDR1 MNHEY and CDR2 SVGAGI. This CDR3 has 14 residues. The CDR3 spells CATTRTATNYGYTF. In DNA form, the CDR3 reads TGTGCCACAACTAGGACAGCCACTAACTATGGCTACACCTTC.

The genes are TRBV4-3 and TRBJ2-3, with D perhaps matching TRBD1 (5 bases). Germline CDR1 reads LGHNA; CDR2 reads YSLEER. The CDR3 loop spans 15 amino acids. V was clipped by 0 bases and J by 2 bases, with 9 bases between them. CDR3 sequence reads: CASSQDDRHTDTQYF. For the CDR3, the DNA is TGCGCCAGCAGCCAAGACGACAGACACACAGATACGCAGTATTTT.

As regards this clone: The junction departs from the called germline gene at one end, perhaps through a read error. The genes are TRBV28 and TRBJ1-2; TRBD1 might be the D (6 bases). The CDR3 runs to 14 residues. Germline CDR1 MDHEN, CDR2 SYDVKM. Written as DNA, the CDR3 is TGTGCCAGCAGTCCGGGGGGGGGCGGCTATGGCTGCACCTTC. This codes for CASSPGGGGYGCTF.

In its sample, this clone was seen once. The chain couples TRBV3-1 (or the pseudogene TRBV3-2) to TRBJ1-5; D may be TRBD1 (6 bases). V lost 3 bases to trimming and J lost 6 bases, with 15 bases between them. Germline assignment: CDR1 LGHDT and CDR2 YNNKEL (reference sequence). The CDR3 sequence is 15 residues long. The CDR3 nucleotides are TGTGCCAGCAGCCACAGGGGTGCGGTGTGTCAGCCCCAGCATTTT. It specifies CASSHRGAVCQPQHF.

About this clone itself: Other nucleotide sequences in the sample specify the same CDR3. The chain uses TRBV7-8 and TRBJ1-1; 8 bases align to TRBD1. J gave up 5 bases and V 4 bases, and 3 bases lay outside the gene matches. In germline, CDR1 is SGHVS, CDR2 FQNEAQ. The CDR3 spans 13 residues. The CDR3 spells CASSSQGDTEAFF. As DNA, the CDR3 is TGTGCCAGCAGCTCACAGGGGGATACTGAAGCTTTCTTT.

This chain links TRBV11-2 with TRBJ2-3, with TRBD1 as a possible D gene (6 bases). From germline, CDR1 is SGHAT and CDR2 FQNNGV. CDR3 size: 16 residues. The V and J ends lost 2 bases and 1 base respectively, with 13 bases between them. The CDR3 DNA sequence: TGTGCCAGCAGCTTAAGGTCAGGGGCCGGCACAGATACGCAGTATTTT. Protein sequence: CASSLRSGAGTDTQYF.

The chain has TRBV29-1 and TRBJ2-4; TRBD2 matches 8 bases. CDR1 is SQVTM and CDR2 is ANQGSEA in the germline V gene. After removal of 4 bases from V and 1 base from J, the junction contained 3 bases not matched to a gene. The CDR3 loop spans 14 amino acids. Written as DNA, the CDR3 is TGCAGCGTTGGGGTAGCGGGGGCCAAAAACATTCAGTACTTC. Translation: CSVGVAGAKNIQYF. Drawing the rest from reference TRBV29-1 and TRBJ2-4, the complete variable domain is SAVISQKPSRDICQRGTSLTIQCQVDSQVTMMFWYRQQPGQSLTLIATANQGSEATYESGFVIDKFPISRPNLTFSTLTVSNMSPEDSSIYLCSVGVAGAKNIQYFGAGTRLSVL.

This clone has a handful of counts. This chain connects TRBV21-1 to TRBJ1-5. TRBV21-1 corresponds to a pseudogene. The CDR3 length is 16 residues. CDR3 protein: CASSKKREGSNQPQHF. DNA of the CDR3: TGTGCCAGCAGCAAAAAGAGGGAGGGAAGCAATCAGCCCCAGCATTTT.

This sequence joins TRBV29-1 and TRBJ2-1, with D perhaps matching TRBD1 (6 bases). CDR1 is SQVTM, CDR2 ANQGSEA, per germline. This CDR3 has 15 residues. V was trimmed by 3 bases and J by 4 bases, leaving 16 bases between them. The CDR3 loop is CSVDSRGPFYNEQFF. The CDR3 DNA is TGCAGCGTTGATTCCAGGGGCCCTTTTTACAATGAGCAGTTCTTC.

The chain couples TRBV11-3 to TRBJ2-1; possible D gene TRBD2, 7 bases. V dropped 1 base and J dropped 5 bases, with 18 bases sitting between them. Germline CDR1 reads SGHNT; CDR2 reads YENEEA. The CDR3 spans 17 residues. CDR3 region: CASSLARGGREDNEQFF. DNA for the CDR3: TGTGCCAGCAGCTTAGCGAGGGGGGGGAGGGAGGACAATGAGCAGTTCTTC.

This rearrangement joins TRBV5-6 to TRBJ1-1; D uncertain. The CDR3 spans 14 residues. V dropped 0 bases and J dropped 3 bases, with 9 bases sitting between them. Germline V gene sequence: CDR1 SGHDT, CDR2 YYEEEE. The CDR3 DNA sequence: TGTGCCAGCAGCTTGGCAGGCAGATACACTGAAGCTTTCTTT. As protein: CASSLAGRYTEAFF.

The chain uses TRBV7-6 and TRBJ2-7; 8 positions match TRBD1. This CDR3 has 15 amino acids. Trimming cost V 3 bases and J 3 bases; bases outside gene matches: 7. Germline CDR1 and CDR2: SGHVS and FNYEAQ. CDR3 nucleotides: TGTGCCAGCAGCTTGCAATCCGGGACAGGCTACGAGCAGTACTTC. It is translated as CASSLQSGTGYEQYF.